This TCR beta chain derives from a study of cytomegalovirus exposure and HLA in healthy donors. PCR employed 60 Vbeta and 13 Jbeta primers. Generated by immunoSEQ multiplex PCR, the TCRdb table keeps only in-frame clones and is missing some. The sample lists around 140,000 clones, over 65% occurring once. Overall study results and limits: Indistinguishable V segments, including TRBV6-2 and TRBV6-3, were excluded.

Trimming shortened V by 0 bases and J by 6 bases, and 9 bases separated the two germline ends. The CDR3 runs to 13 residues. Germline lookup yields CDR1 SGDLS and CDR2 YYNGEE. Comments on this clone: Its target is not known.

V is TRBV9 and J is TRBJ1-2; D gene unclear. Sequenced: PBMCs. The source of this sequence is a middle-aged man in good health and CMV-seronegative. The CDR3 bases are TGTGCCAGCAGCGTAGGCGGGGTGGATGGCTACACCTTC. Translation: CASSVGGVDGYTF.